This entry lists 20 T cell receptor beta chains sequenced from one sample in a study of blood T cell repertoires in COVID-19. The repertoire was sequenced with immunoSEQ multiplex PCR; TCRdb's copy has only in-frame clones and lacks some. The sample records 650,000 to 800,000 clones, just under 90% being singletons. The sequencing sample was made of peripheral blood. These receptors were taken from a woman aged 18 to 35 with acute or convalescent COVID-19.

The rearrangement links TRBV4-1 to TRBJ1-1; the D is unclear. Trimming left V 5 bases short and J 0 bases short, with 10 bases between. This CDR3 region has 14 residues. Germline V gene data show CDR1 as MGHRA and CDR2 as YSYEKL. The CDR3 DNA reads TGCGCCAGCAGCTCCGGGATGGTGAACACTGAAGCTTTCTTT. Amino acid sequence: CASSSGMVNTEAFF.

The chain joins TRBV5-1 to TRBJ1-2, with 10 bases lining up with TRBD1. The CDR3 totals 18 residues. The V and J ends lost 7 bases and 7 bases, in that order; junction bases with no gene match: 22. Germline V CDR1 and CDR2: SGHRS, YFSETQ. CDR3 residues: CASQHRSGTGVLGGGYTF. The CDR3 coding sequence is TGCGCCAGCCAACATCGGAGCGGGACAGGGGTTCTGGGTGGTGGCTACACCTTC.

V is TRBV12-3 or TRBV12-4 and J is TRBJ1-1; D is ambiguous. V was clipped by 7 bases and J by 1 base, with 10 bases between them. The CDR3 loop spans 13 amino acids. The CDR3 DNA sequence: TGTGCCAGCACCCGCGGAGGGAACACTGAAGCTTTCTTT. It is translated as CASTRGGNTEAFF.

V usage is TRBV13 and J usage is TRBJ2-7; TRBD1 might be the D (6 bases). Trimming pared 5 bases from V and 1 base from J, leaving 15 bases between. Germline V gene data show CDR1 as PRHDT and CDR2 as FYEKMQ (reference sequence). CDR3 size: 15 residues. This CDR3 is CASSPQGEGSYEQYF. CDR3 sequence (DNA): TGTGCCAGCAGCCCACAGGGTGAAGGATCCTACGAGCAGTACTTC.

J is TRBJ1-2 and V is TRBV7-2; D unclear. This CDR3 has 13 amino acids. The germline V gene encodes CDR1 SGHTA and CDR2 FQGNSA. V was shortened by 1 base and J by 4 bases, with 7 bases between the two germline ends. Written as DNA, the CDR3 is TGTGCCAGCAGCTTAGGACAAGTCTATGGCTACACCTTC. Protein: CASSLGQVYGYTF.

V and J are TRBV21-1 and TRBJ1-2. TRBV21-1 is tagged as a pseudogene. CDR3 size: 13 residues. The CDR3 nucleotides read TGTGCCAGCAGCCGTGGGGGGGAAGTAGGCTACACCTTC. Translated: CASSRGGEVGYTF.

V and J are TRBV7-2 and TRBJ2-2; a possible D gene is TRBD1 (5 bases). The CDR3 runs to 17 residues. Trimming cost V 3 bases and J 0 bases, with 14 bases left between them. Germline V gene sequence: CDR1 SGHTA, CDR2 FQGNSA. This CDR3 is CASSLYRITANTGELFF. The DNA for the CDR3 is TGTGCCAGCAGCTTGTACAGGATTACCGCGAACACCGGGGAGCTGTTTTTT.

This chain uses TRBV15 with TRBJ1-2, with TRBD1 matching over 12 bases. The CDR3 is 17 amino acids. Germline trimming cut 5 bases from V and 8 bases from J; bases unmatched to any gene: 15. Per germline, CDR1 LNHNV and CDR2 YYDKDF (reference sequence). Written as DNA, the CDR3 is TGTGCCACCAGCCCGCGTGGGAGGGACAGGGGGCCCTCGGGCTACACCTTC. This sequence encodes CATSPRGRDRGPSGYTF.

The chain couples TRBV3-1 (or the pseudogene TRBV3-2) to TRBJ1-2, with D possibly matching TRBD1 (5 bases). This CDR3 has 16 amino acids. CDR1 and CDR2 from the germline V gene are LGHDT and YNNKEL (reference sequence). Trimming took off 0 bases at V and 6 bases at J, with 17 bases between the two ends. The CDR3 coding sequence is TGTGCCAGCAGCCAAGAGTCCAGGGCTGTTTGGGATGGCTACACCTTC. This gives the protein CASSQESRAVWDGYTF.

In the case of this clone: Other DNA sequences in the sample encode the same CDR3. This chain joins TRBV9 and TRBJ1-1; D gene unclear. Trimming removed 0 bases at V and 2 bases at J, with 8 bases between. The germline gives CDR1 SGDLS, CDR2 YYNGEE. This CDR3 has 14 amino acids. CDR3 DNA: TGTGCCAGCAGCGTAGGTGCAGGTAACACTGAAGCTTTCTTT. Translated: CASSVGAGNTEAFF.

The genes are TRBV3-1 (or the pseudogene TRBV3-2) and TRBJ2-2, with 7 bases aligning to TRBD1. There are 14 residues in the CDR3. With 4 bases clipped from V and 6 bases from J, the junction kept 5 bases outside the gene matches. Germline CDR1 is LGHDT and CDR2 is YNNKEL (reference sequence). CDR3 in amino acids: CASSLGGIPGELFF. CDR3 nucleotide sequence: TGTGCCAGCAGCCTAGGGGGCATTCCCGGGGAGCTGTTTTTT.

This sequence joins TRBV7-3 and TRBJ1-1; TRBD1 is a possible D gene (6 bases). V was trimmed by 4 bases and J by 6 bases, leaving 12 bases between them. The CDR3 is 13 amino acids. The germline V gene encodes CDR1 SGHTA and CDR2 FQGTGA. The CDR3 reads CASSSYRDAEAFF. Written as DNA, the CDR3 is TGTGCCAGCAGCTCTTACAGGGATGCTGAAGCTTTCTTT.

The chain joins TRBV9 to TRBJ1-2; no definite D call. Looked up from germline, CDR1 is SGDLS and CDR2 is YYNGEE. Trimming cost V 0 bases and J 4 bases, with 10 bases left between them. The CDR3 is made up of 14 amino acids. The CDR3 DNA follows: TGTGCCAGCAGCGTAGGAGATGCGGGCTATGGCTACACCTTC. Residues: CASSVGDAGYGYTF.

The gene calls are TRBV19 and TRBJ2-5; D is undetermined. V lost 1 base and J 1 base, leaving 10 bases between the germline ends. The CDR3 contains 15 residues. The germline CDR1 and CDR2 sequences are LNHDA and SQIVND (reference sequence). CDR3 amino acids: CASSIVGGSQETQYF. The CDR3 DNA reads as TGTGCCAGTAGTATAGTTGGCGGCTCCCAAGAGACCCAGTACTTC.

The chain recombines TRBV27 with TRBJ2-7; 8 nucleotides agree with TRBD2. Germline V lookup: CDR1 MNHEY, CDR2 SMNVEV (reference sequence). The V and J ends lost 2 bases and 3 bases, in that order; junction bases with no gene match: 6. The CDR3 runs 15 residues. Here the CDR3 DNA reads TGTGCCAGCAGTTTAACGGGGGGGAGATACTACGAGCAGTACTTC. Residues: CASSLTGGRYYEQYF.

V is TRBV24-1 and J is TRBJ1-5; 8 nucleotides match TRBD1. The trim removed 4 bases at V and 4 bases at J, leaving 8 bases unmatched. CDR3 size: 16 residues. The germline V gene encodes CDR1 KGHDR and CDR2 SFDVKD. CDR3 amino acids: CATSDPGQGLNQPQHF. The CDR3 coding sequence is TGTGCCACCAGTGACCCCGGACAGGGCCTTAATCAGCCCCAGCATTTT.

This chain connects TRBV11-2 to TRBJ2-7, with D possibly being TRBD1 (6 bases). From germline, CDR1 is SGHAT and CDR2 FQNNGV. The CDR3 covers 15 residues. V lost 5 bases to trimming and J lost 5 bases, with 19 bases between them. The CDR3 sequence is CASSEEIGQTHEQYF. The CDR3 nucleotides are TGTGCCAGCAGCGAAGAGATAGGACAGACCCACGAGCAGTACTTC. Using reference TRBV11-2 and TRBJ2-7 for the parts outside the CDR3, the full variable domain is EAGVAQSPRYKIIEKRQSVAFWCNPISGHATLYWYQQILGQGPKLLIQFQNNGVVDDSQLPKDRFSAERLKGVDSTLKIQPAKLEDSAVYLCASSEEIGQTHEQYFGPGTRLTVT.

V gene TRBV13 combines with J gene TRBJ1-4, with TRBD1 matching over 9 bases. Trimming cost V 8 bases and J 4 bases; bases outside gene matches: 14. From germline, CDR1 is PRHDT and CDR2 FYEKMQ (reference sequence). The CDR3 extends over 17 amino acids. The CDR3 DNA reads TGTGCCAGCCAACACTGGACAGGGGAAACCCATAATGAAAAACTGTTTTTT. It translates to CASQHWTGETHNEKLFF.

V gene TRBV6-5 combines with J gene TRBJ1-2, with 9 bases matching TRBD1. CDR1 MNHEY and CDR2 SVGAGI come from the germline V gene. The V segment lost 4 bases and the J segment 2 bases; nucleotides outside the gene matches: 5. The CDR3 is 15 residues long. CDR3 sequence: CASSFTGTGNYGYTF. As DNA, the CDR3 is TGTGCCAGCAGTTTTACCGGGACAGGGAACTATGGCTACACCTTC.

The CDR3 DNA is TGTGCCAGCAGGCCGGGACAGGGGTTTATTGAGCAGTTCTTC. It is translated as CASRPGQGFIEQFF. The rearrangement links TRBV11-2 to TRBJ2-1; 10 nucleotides align to TRBD1. Trimming cost V 6 bases and J 9 bases; bases outside gene matches: 8. The CDR3 extends over 14 amino acids. The germline CDR1 and CDR2 sequences are SGHAT and FQNNGV.